This T cell receptor beta chain was recovered during a study of shared clonotypes between healthy human individuals. Germline V gives CDR1 SGDLS, CDR2 YYNGEE. The CDR3 runs to 13 residues. V was cut by 5 bases and J by 0 bases, with 3 bases left in between. Study results and limitations: Clonotypes not shared had lower generation probabilities than those common to all four donors. Naive CD4 clonotype sharing across four donors was about 5%.

Naive CD8 cells lacked CD45RO, underwent positive selection for CCR7 and left out terminally differentiated effector memory CD45RA+ cells. Worth noting for this clone: Its antigen is as yet unknown.

Every subset's genomic DNA went evenly onto several immunoSEQ plates. The assay was immunoSEQ multiplex PCR, and TCRdb's table has in-frame clones only and misses some. The sample has about 2 million clones; over 85% are singletons. The sequenced material came from naive CD8+ T cells sorted from blood. The TCR sequence derives from a man younger than 30 in good health. The rearrangement links TRBV9 to TRBJ2-6; D gene ambiguous. The CDR3 DNA sequence: TGTGCCAGCAGGGCCTCTGGGGCCAACGTCCTGACTTTC. This sequence encodes CASRASGANVLTF.